This T cell receptor (beta chain) was obtained from a study of cytomegalovirus exposure and HLA in healthy donors. Study results and caveats: Generally TCR sequences proved uncommon, though certain public TCRs appeared in numerous donors. TCR beta sequences numbering around 15,000 were associated with HLA alleles at 0.05 false discovery rate in a later analysis. A later analysis reportedly found that, within productive TCRs, an Asian-associated ancestry cluster had fewer N-insertions than the mean observed across the roughly 700 donors.

The primer mix had 60 Vbeta and 13 Jbeta primers. The protocol was immunoSEQ multiplex PCR, while the TCRdb copy is restricted to in-frame clones and leaves out a portion. The profile shows about 150,000 clones, 70% to 80% of them singletons. In the case of this clone: Its antigen is undetermined.

The sample comprised PBMCs. This TCR was sampled from a man aged 25-45 years in good health and CMV-seropositive.

In DNA form, the CDR3 reads TGTGCCTGGAGCCCCCACCGGGGGGCTGAAGCTTTCTTT. Amino acid sequence: CAWSPHRGAEAFF. The rearrangement uses TRBV30 and TRBJ1-1, with D possibly matching TRBD1 (5 bases). CDR1 and CDR2 (germline): GTSNPN, SVGIG (reference sequence). V lost 3 bases, J lost 6 bases, and 14 bases lay in between. The CDR3 length is 13 residues.